This T cell receptor (beta chain) was observed in a study of technical replicates of blood from four donors. Some clones are missing from TCRdb's copy, which holds only in-frame ones; the method was immunoSEQ multiplex PCR. The table lists 85,000 to 100,000 clones, approximately 95% of them singletons. The germline V gene has CDR1 MNHEY and CDR2 SMNVEV (reference sequence). The CDR3 loop spans 17 amino acids. The V gene end was trimmed by 8 bases and the J gene end by 3 bases; junction bases not matched to a gene: 15. The TCR comes from a human donor in good health. Sequencing was carried out using T cells isolated from PBMCs. The V call is TRBV27, the J call TRBJ2-1, with TRBD1 matching 8 bases. As DNA, the CDR3 is TGTGCCAGCTGTTCCCCCTTTTTTACAGGGGGCTACAATGAGCAGTTCTTC. Protein product: CASCSPFFTGGYNEQFF.